This T cell receptor beta chain derives from a study of T cell responses to AZD1222 COVID-19 vaccine. Details on this clone: As yet, its antigen is unknown.

Study-level findings and limits: Unmutated regions of variants are reportedly targeted by nearly half of spike-specific TCRs.

Some clones are missing from TCRdb's copy, which holds only in-frame ones; the method was immunoSEQ multiplex PCR. The table has 100,000 to 150,000 clones, under 90% seen once. Deletions cut 5 bases from V and 5 bases from J, with 21 bases between. This CDR3 is built from 16 residues. Germline CDR1 SEHNR, CDR2 FQNEAQ (reference sequence). This chain connects TRBV7-9 to TRBJ1-1, with TRBD1 as a possible D gene (5 bases). Specimen: peripheral blood, collected on day 0 of AZD1222 vaccination. This TCR was sampled from an adult in good health. CDR3 region: CASSVGRGPRGTEAFF. CDR3 DNA sequence: TGTGCCAGCAGCGTCGGGCGAGGCCCACGGGGGACTGAAGCTTTCTTT.